A single sample is the source of the 26 T cell receptor beta chains below, sequenced in a study of a mutant IDH1 vaccine in newly diagnosed glioma. TCRdb's copy holds only in-frame clones and misses some; the assay was immunoSEQ multiplex PCR. The sample includes 30,000 to 40,000 clones, just under 80% of them seen just once. The time point: baseline, week 1 (first vaccination visit). This sample's treatment: pre-vaccination baseline after standard-of-care therapy. The material sequenced was PBMCs, taken from a glioma patient treated with radiotherapy, temozolomide or both. The origin of the receptors is a man aged 35-49 years with glioma. Some clones in this sample may be carry-over from other donors' samples.

The chain joins TRBV4-2 to TRBJ2-7; D unclear. V lost 0 bases, J lost 0 bases, and 6 bases lay in between. Per the germline V gene, CDR1 is LGHNA and CDR2 is YNFKEQ. The CDR3 loop spans 14 amino acids. The CDR3 DNA reads TGTGCCAGCAGCCAAGAGTCTAGCTCCTACGAGCAGTACTTC. It codes for CASSQESSSYEQYF.

This clone has a single count. CDR3 DNA: TGTGCCAGCAGTTGGGGACTGACAACTAGCACAGATACGCAGTATTTT. It yields the protein CASSWGLTTSTDTQYF. This sequence joins TRBV6-5 and TRBJ2-3; tentative D call: TRBD2 (6 bases). V lost 4 bases, J lost 0 bases, and 14 bases lay in between. CDR1 is MNHEY and CDR2 is SVGAGI in the germline V gene. The CDR3 sequence is 16 residues long.

The chain has TRBV6-6 and TRBJ1-2; the match to TRBD1 covers 12 bases. V trimming: 4 bases; J trimming: 4 bases; junction bases outside the gene matches: 7. Germline CDR1 reads MNHNY; CDR2 reads SVGAGI (reference sequence). This CDR3 comprises 16 residues. Written as DNA, the CDR3 is TGTGCCAGCAGTTCGCCCGGGACAGGGGGCACCTATGGCTACACCTTC. It is translated as CASSSPGTGGTYGYTF.

This chain connects TRBV28 to TRBJ1-5; 9 bases are a match to TRBD1. Looked up from germline, CDR1 is MDHEN and CDR2 is SYDVKM. The CDR3 is 15 residues long. Losses at the gene ends were 6 bases for V and 2 bases for J; bases not matched to a gene: 5. CDR3 bases: TGTGCCAGCAGGTTCGACAGGGGGGGCAATCAGCCCCAGCATTTT. Translation gives CASRFDRGGNQPQHF.

V usage is TRBV27 and J usage is TRBJ2-3, with 9 bases matching TRBD2. J gave up 0 bases and V 4 bases, and 5 bases lay outside the gene matches. CDR3 length: 16 residues. Germline CDR1 is MNHEY and CDR2 is SMNVEV (reference sequence). The chain's CDR3 is CASSSYSGGSTDTQYF. In DNA form, the CDR3 reads TGTGCCAGCAGTTCGTATAGCGGGGGAAGCACAGATACGCAGTATTTT.

This clone has only a few counts. The chain combines TRBV7-9 with TRBJ1-1; 7 bases are a match to TRBD1. V was clipped by 6 bases and J by 1 base; unmatched bases: 11. Germline assignment: CDR1 SEHNR and CDR2 FQNEAQ (reference sequence). The CDR3 consists of 16 residues. This chain's CDR3 is CASRSLNTGANTEAFF. In DNA form, the CDR3 reads TGTGCCAGCAGATCGTTGAATACAGGGGCGAACACTGAAGCTTTCTTT.

V usage is TRBV4-1 and J usage is TRBJ1-3; 11 bases align to TRBD1. Germline trimming cut 4 bases from V and 6 bases from J; bases unmatched to any gene: 8. This CDR3 has 16 residues. The germline V gene has CDR1 MGHRA and CDR2 YSYEKL. CDR3: CASSPYPGQGENTIYF. CDR3 DNA: TGCGCCAGCAGCCCCTATCCGGGACAGGGGGAAAACACCATATATTTT.

The sample holds a few counts of this clone. The chain employs TRBV4-3 and TRBJ1-2; the D gene is possibly TRBD1 (5 bases). CDR1 is LGHNA, CDR2 YSLEER, per germline. Trimming took 4 bases from V and 0 from J, leaving 18 bases between them. This CDR3 has 17 residues. Written as DNA, the CDR3 is TGCGCCAGCAGCCTCTCGGGGGGACCCGGAACTAACTATGGCTACACCTTC. It codes for CASSLSGGPGTNYGYTF.

V gene TRBV14 combines with J gene TRBJ1-6; D call uncertain. The V gene's germline CDR1 is SGHDN and CDR2 FVKESK. V gave up 2 bases and J gave up 10 bases, with 9 bases separating them. This CDR3 is built from 13 residues. CDR3 sequence: CASSQMRVSPLHF. CDR3 nucleotides: TGTGCCAGCAGCCAAATGCGGGTATCACCCCTCCACTTT.

This clone came up once. The genes are TRBV4-3 and TRBJ2-6, with 7 bases identical to TRBD2. In germline, CDR1 is LGHNA, CDR2 YSLEER. J lost 7 bases, V lost 1 base, and 7 bases had no gene match. The CDR3 sequence is 16 residues long. The CDR3 sequence is CASSQAVTAGANVLTF. The DNA for the CDR3 is TGCGCCAGCAGCCAAGCGGTTACAGCGGGAGCCAACGTCCTGACTTTC.

This clone showed up just once. The chain has TRBV4-1 and TRBJ1-6, with TRBD1 matching 7 bases. The CDR3 totals 15 residues. Germline V lookup: CDR1 MGHRA, CDR2 YSYEKL. V lost 7 bases, J lost 4 bases, and 7 bases stayed unmatched. This chain's CDR3 is CASTPSTGYNSPLHF. CDR3 nucleotide sequence: TGCGCCAGCACGCCGTCGACAGGGTATAATTCACCCCTCCACTTT.

The chain employs TRBV5-1 and TRBJ2-3; D tentatively fits TRBD1 or TRBD2 (5 bases each). V was pared by 0 bases and J by 2 bases, with 13 bases between. Per germline, CDR1 SGHRS and CDR2 YFSETQ. The CDR3 spans 16 residues. CDR3 loop: CASSLGGDGSTDTQYF. In nucleotides, the CDR3 is TGCGCCAGCAGCTTGGGTGGGGACGGTTCCACAGATACGCAGTATTTT.

The chain uses TRBV11-2 and TRBJ2-3; 9 bases are a match to TRBD2. Germline V gene data show CDR1 as SGHAT and CDR2 as FQNNGV. Germline trimming cut 5 bases from V and 1 base from J; bases unmatched to any gene: 4. The CDR3 has 15 residues. The CDR3 sequence is CASSRQRGGTDTQYF. DNA for the CDR3: TGTGCCAGCAGCCGGCAGCGGGGGGGCACAGATACGCAGTATTTT. Using reference TRBV11-2 and TRBJ2-3 for the parts outside the CDR3, the full variable domain is EAGVAQSPRYKIIEKRQSVAFWCNPISGHATLYWYQQILGQGPKLLIQFQNNGVVDDSQLPKDRFSAERLKGVDSTLKIQPAKLEDSAVYLCASSRQRGGTDTQYFGPGTRLTVL.

The rearrangement joins TRBV7-2 to TRBJ1-1, with a weak D call TRBD1 (6 bases). The V end was cut by 2 bases, the J end by 1 base, with 11 bases between. Germline V lookup: CDR1 SGHTA, CDR2 FQGNSA. The CDR3 contains 15 residues. CDR3 sequence: CASSLPQGANTEAFF. CDR3 nucleotides: TGTGCCAGCAGCTTACCACAGGGTGCGAACACTGAAGCTTTCTTT.

The chain carries TRBV25-1 and TRBJ1-2; TRBD1 matches 8 bases. Germline V gene lookup returns CDR1 MGHDK and CDR2 SYGVNS. With 3 bases clipped from V and 4 bases from J, the junction kept 7 bases outside the gene matches. The CDR3 spans 15 residues. This chain's CDR3 is CASSDWTGTSYGYTF. CDR3 nucleotide sequence: TGTGCCAGCAGTGACTGGACAGGGACGTCCTATGGCTACACCTTC.

The chain has TRBV2 and TRBJ1-6; TRBD1 is a possible D gene (6 bases). The CDR3 length is 17 residues. CDR1 SNHLY and CDR2 FYNNEI come from the germline V gene. V gave up 0 bases and J gave up 3 bases, with 12 bases separating them. The CDR3 DNA is TGTGCCAGCAGTGAAGCAGCCACAGGGTTCTATAATTCACCCCTCCACTTT. Protein: CASSEAATGFYNSPLHF.

This clone was seen only a few times. V is TRBV10-1 and J is TRBJ2-3; a weak D match, TRBD1 (6 bases). The CDR3 extends over 15 amino acids. Trimming pared 2 bases from V and 3 bases from J, leaving 12 bases between. Germline CDR1 reads WNHNN; CDR2 reads SYGVQD (reference sequence). CDR3 sequence: CASSEQQGGTDTQYF. The DNA for the CDR3 is TGCGCCAGCAGTGAGCAACAGGGCGGGACAGATACGCAGTATTTT.

This chain uses TRBV4-2 with TRBJ1-6, with 8 bases identical to TRBD1. This CDR3 is built from 17 residues. J was trimmed by 10 bases and V by 3 bases; bases with no gene match: 14. Per germline, CDR1 LGHNA and CDR2 YNFKEQ. This CDR3 reads CASSHRGGTGGGSPLHF. The CDR3 DNA reads as TGTGCCAGCAGCCATCGAGGTGGGACAGGAGGTGGGTCACCCCTCCACTTT.

The chain joins TRBV5-6 to TRBJ1-6; 7 bases align to TRBD1. Trimming removed 1 base from V and 11 bases from J; junction bases left unmatched: 6. Looked up from germline, CDR1 is SGHDT and CDR2 is YYEEEE. The CDR3 has 14 amino acids. DNA of the CDR3: TGTGCCAGCAGCTTGAGGGGGCGGGGGGCACCCCTCCACTTT. Protein product: CASSLRGRGAPLHF.

The rearrangement links TRBV6-1 to TRBJ1-5, with 7 bases fitting TRBD1. Per the germline V gene, CDR1 is MNHNS and CDR2 is SASEGT. CDR3 length: 15 residues. With V trimmed by 4 bases and J by 3 bases, 6 bases remained unmatched. The CDR3 sequence is CASSGQGNHNQPQHF. CDR3 in DNA: TGTGCCAGCAGTGGACAGGGCAACCACAATCAGCCCCAGCATTTT.

This chain uses TRBV5-4 with TRBJ2-2; no clear D. The germline CDR1 and CDR2 sequences are SGHNT and YYREEE (reference sequence). The length of the CDR3 is 17 residues. The V end was cut by 0 bases, the J end by 6 bases, with 18 bases between. This chain's CDR3 is CASSLGIGRNLAGELFF. The CDR3 DNA is TGTGCCAGCAGCTTGGGGATAGGACGAAATCTGGCCGGGGAGCTGTTTTTT.

CDR3 region: CATGIQGGGTNEKLFF. CDR3 DNA: TGTGCCACAGGGATCCAAGGCGGGGGGACTAATGAAAAACTGTTTTTT. The rearrangement links TRBV10-3 to TRBJ1-4, with D perhaps TRBD1 (5 bases). This CDR3 region has 16 residues. The V gene lost 10 bases and the J gene lost 2 bases, with 20 bases spanning the gap. Germline V lookup: CDR1 ENHRY, CDR2 SYGVKD.

The chain couples TRBV5-6 to TRBJ1-2, with TRBD1 matching over 7 bases. The germline gives CDR1 SGHDT, CDR2 YYEEEE. The junction had 5 bases not matched to a gene; V was cut back by 2 bases and J by 1 base. The CDR3 covers 15 residues. The CDR3 DNA follows: TGTGCCAGCAGCTTTGGGACAGCAAATAACTATGGCTACACCTTC. Translated, it gives CASSFGTANNYGYTF.

The rearrangement links TRBV7-2 to TRBJ2-5; no clear D. Germline values: CDR1 SGHTA, CDR2 FQGNSA. The V end was cut by 6 bases, the J end by 5 bases, with 10 bases between. CDR3 length: 12 residues. CDR3 sequence: CASSAQRETQYF. CDR3 DNA sequence: TGTGCCAGCAGTGCGCAACGGGAGACCCAGTACTTC.

The V call is TRBV29-1, the J call TRBJ2-1; maybe TRBD2 (7 bases). This CDR3 is built from 18 residues. Germline V gives CDR1 SQVTM, CDR2 ANQGSEA. V shed 5 bases and J shed 0 bases, with 23 bases lying between them. The CDR3 DNA is TGCAGCGTTATCGGCGGGGGCATTCTCGCGAGCTCCTACAATGAGCAGTTCTTC. Encoded protein: CSVIGGGILASSYNEQFF.

The chain couples TRBV7-8 to TRBJ1-1; D uncertain. Germline-derived CDR1 and CDR2 are SGHVS and FQNEAQ. CDR3 length: 13 amino acids. Trimming removed 3 bases at V and 1 base at J, with 6 bases between. CDR3 DNA: TGTGCCAGCAGCTTCGGTCGGAACACTGAAGCTTTCTTT. Translation: CASSFGRNTEAFF. Supplemented by reference TRBV7-8 and TRBJ1-1, the full variable domain reads GAGVSQSPRYKVAKRGQDVALRCDPISGHVSLFWYQQALGQGPEFLTYFQNEAQLDKSGLPSDRFFAERPEGSVSTLKIQRTQQEDSAVYLCASSFGRNTEAFFGQGTRLTVV.